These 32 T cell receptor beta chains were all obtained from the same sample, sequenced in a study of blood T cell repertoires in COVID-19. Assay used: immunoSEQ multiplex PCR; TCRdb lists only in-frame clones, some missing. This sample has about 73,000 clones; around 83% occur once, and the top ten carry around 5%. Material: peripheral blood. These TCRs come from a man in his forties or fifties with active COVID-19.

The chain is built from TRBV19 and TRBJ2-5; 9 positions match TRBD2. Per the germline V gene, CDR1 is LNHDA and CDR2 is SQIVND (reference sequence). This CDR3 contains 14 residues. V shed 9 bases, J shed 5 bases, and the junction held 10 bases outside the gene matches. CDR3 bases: TGTGCCAGCCGCGGGGGGGGCCCTTGGGAGACCCAGTACTTC. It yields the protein CASRGGGPWETQYF. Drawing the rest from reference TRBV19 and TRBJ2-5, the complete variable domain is DGGITQSPKYLFRKEGQNVTLSCEQNLNHDAMYWYRQDPGQGLRLIYYSQIVNDFQKGDIAEGYSVSREKKESFPLTVTSAQKNPTAFYLCASRGGGPWETQYFGPGTRLLVL.

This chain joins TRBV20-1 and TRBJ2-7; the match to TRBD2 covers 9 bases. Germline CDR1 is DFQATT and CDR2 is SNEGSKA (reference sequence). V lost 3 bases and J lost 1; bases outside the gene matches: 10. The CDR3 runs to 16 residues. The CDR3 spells CSASWGGRAGSYEQYF. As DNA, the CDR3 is TGCAGTGCTAGTTGGGGCGGGAGGGCCGGATCCTACGAGCAGTACTTC.

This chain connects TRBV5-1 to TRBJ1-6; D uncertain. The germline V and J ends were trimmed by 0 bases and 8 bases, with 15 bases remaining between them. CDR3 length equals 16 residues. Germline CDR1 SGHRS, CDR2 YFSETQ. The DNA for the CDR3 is TGCGCCAGCAGCTTGGGAGGGAACTCCGTGGATTCACCCCTCCACTTT. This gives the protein CASSLGGNSVDSPLHF.

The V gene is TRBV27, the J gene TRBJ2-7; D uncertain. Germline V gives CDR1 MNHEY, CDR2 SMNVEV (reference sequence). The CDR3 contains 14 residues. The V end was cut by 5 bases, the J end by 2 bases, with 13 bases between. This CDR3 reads CASSEPSSPYEQYF. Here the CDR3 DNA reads TGTGCCAGCAGTGAGCCGTCATCCCCCTACGAGCAGTACTTC.

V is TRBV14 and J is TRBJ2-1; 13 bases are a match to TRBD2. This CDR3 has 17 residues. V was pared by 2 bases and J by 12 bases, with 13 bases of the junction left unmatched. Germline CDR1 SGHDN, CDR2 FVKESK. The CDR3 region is CASSQKKTSGGAHGQFF. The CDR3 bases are TGTGCCAGCAGCCAAAAAAAAACTAGCGGGGGGGCCCATGGGCAGTTCTTC. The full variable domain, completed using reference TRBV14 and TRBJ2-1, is EAGVTQFPSHSVIEKGQTVTLRCDPISGHDNLYWYRRVMGKEIKFLLHFVKESKQDESGMPNNRFLAERTGGTYSTLKVQPAELEDSGVYFCASSQKKTSGGAHGQFFGPGTRLTVL.

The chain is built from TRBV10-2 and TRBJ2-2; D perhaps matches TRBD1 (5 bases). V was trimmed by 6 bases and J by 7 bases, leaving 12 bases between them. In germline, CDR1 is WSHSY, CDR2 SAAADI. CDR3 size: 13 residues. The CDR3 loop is CASSPDRGGELFF. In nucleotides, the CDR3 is TGCGCCAGCAGCCCTGACAGAGGCGGGGAGCTGTTTTTT.

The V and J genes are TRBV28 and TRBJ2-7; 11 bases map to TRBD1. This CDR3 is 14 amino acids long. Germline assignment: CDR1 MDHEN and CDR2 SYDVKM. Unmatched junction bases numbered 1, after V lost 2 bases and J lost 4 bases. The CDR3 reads CASSLGDRGYEQYF. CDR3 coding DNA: TGTGCCAGCAGTTTAGGGGACAGGGGGTACGAGCAGTACTTC. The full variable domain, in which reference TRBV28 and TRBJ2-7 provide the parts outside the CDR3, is DVKVTQSSRYLVKRTGEKVFLECVQDMDHENMFWYRQDPGLGLRLIYFSYDVKMKEKGDIPEGYSVSREKKERFSLILESASTNQTSMYLCASSLGDRGYEQYFGPGTRLTVT.

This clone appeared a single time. CDR3 sequence (DNA): TGTGCCAGCAGTTACGAGCGGGATCAGGCAGATACGCAGTATTTT. It is translated as CASSYERDQADTQYF. This chain joins TRBV6-5 and TRBJ2-3; 7 nucleotides line up with TRBD2. Trimming removed 2 bases from V and 4 bases from J; junction bases left unmatched: 6. CDR3 length: 15 amino acids. The germline V gene has CDR1 MNHEY and CDR2 SVGAGI.

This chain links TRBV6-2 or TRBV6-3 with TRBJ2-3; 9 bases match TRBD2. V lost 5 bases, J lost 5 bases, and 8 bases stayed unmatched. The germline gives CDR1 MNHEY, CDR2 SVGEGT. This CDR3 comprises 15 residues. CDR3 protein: CASSPLAGKGDTQYF. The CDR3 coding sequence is TGTGCCAGCAGTCCCCTAGCGGGAAAGGGAGATACGCAGTATTTT.

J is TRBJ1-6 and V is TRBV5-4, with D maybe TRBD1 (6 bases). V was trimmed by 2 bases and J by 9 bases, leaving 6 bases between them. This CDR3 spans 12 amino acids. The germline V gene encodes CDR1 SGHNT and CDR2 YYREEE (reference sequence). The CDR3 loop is CASSLQGSPLHF. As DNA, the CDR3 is TGTGCCAGCAGCTTACAGGGTTCACCCCTCCACTTT. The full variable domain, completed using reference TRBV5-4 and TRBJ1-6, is ETGVTQSPTHLIKTRGQQVTLRCSSQSGHNTVSWYQQALGQGPQFIFQYYREEENGRGNFPPRFSGLQFPNYSSELNVNALELDDSALYLCASSLQGSPLHFGNGTRLTVT.

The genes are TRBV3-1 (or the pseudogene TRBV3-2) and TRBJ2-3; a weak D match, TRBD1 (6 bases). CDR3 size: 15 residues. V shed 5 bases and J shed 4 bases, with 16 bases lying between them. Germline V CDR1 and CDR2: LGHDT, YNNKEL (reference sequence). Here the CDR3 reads CASSTRDTTADTQYF. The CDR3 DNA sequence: TGTGCCAGCAGCACGAGGGACACGACTGCAGATACGCAGTATTTT.

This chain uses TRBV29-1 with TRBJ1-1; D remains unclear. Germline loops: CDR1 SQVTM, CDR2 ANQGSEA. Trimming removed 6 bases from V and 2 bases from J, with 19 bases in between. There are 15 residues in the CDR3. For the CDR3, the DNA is TGCAGCGTCACTCCACTTCACCAAGATAACACTGAAGCTTTCTTT. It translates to CSVTPLHQDNTEAFF. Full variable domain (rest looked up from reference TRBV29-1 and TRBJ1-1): SAVISQKPSRDICQRGTSLTIQCQVDSQVTMMFWYRQQPGQSLTLIATANQGSEATYESGFVIDKFPISRPNLTFSTLTVSNMSPEDSSIYLCSVTPLHQDNTEAFFGQGTRLTVV.

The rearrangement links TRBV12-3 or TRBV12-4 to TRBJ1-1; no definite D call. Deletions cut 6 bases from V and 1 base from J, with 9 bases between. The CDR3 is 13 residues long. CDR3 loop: CASSNGRNTEAFF. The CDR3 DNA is TGTGCCAGCAGCAACGGGAGGAACACTGAAGCTTTCTTT.

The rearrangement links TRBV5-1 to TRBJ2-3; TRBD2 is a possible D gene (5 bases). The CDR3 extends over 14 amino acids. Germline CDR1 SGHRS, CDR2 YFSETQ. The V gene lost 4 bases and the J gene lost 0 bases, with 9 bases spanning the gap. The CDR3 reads CASSEGYSTDTQYF. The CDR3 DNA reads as TGCGCCAGCAGCGAGGGATATAGCACAGATACGCAGTATTTT.

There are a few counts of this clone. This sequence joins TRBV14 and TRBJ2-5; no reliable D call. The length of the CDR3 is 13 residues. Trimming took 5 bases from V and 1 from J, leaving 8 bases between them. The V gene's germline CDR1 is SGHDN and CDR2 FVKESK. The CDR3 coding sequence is TGTGCCAGCAGCTCCCGACTCCAAGAGACCCAGTACTTC. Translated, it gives CASSSRLQETQYF.

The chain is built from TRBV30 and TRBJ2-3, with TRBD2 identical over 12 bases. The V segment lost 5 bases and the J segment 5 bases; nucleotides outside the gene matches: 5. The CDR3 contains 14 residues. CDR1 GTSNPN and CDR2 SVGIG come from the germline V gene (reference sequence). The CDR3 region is CAWRLAGVKDTQYF. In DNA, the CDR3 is TGTGCCTGGCGACTAGCGGGAGTGAAAGATACGCAGTATTTT. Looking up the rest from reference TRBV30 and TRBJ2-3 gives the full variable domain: SQTIHQWPATLVQPVGSPLSLECTVEGTSNPNLYWYRQAAGRGLQLLFYSVGIGQISSEVPQNLSASRPQDRQFILSSKKLLLSDSGFYLCAWRLAGVKDTQYFGPGTRLTVL.

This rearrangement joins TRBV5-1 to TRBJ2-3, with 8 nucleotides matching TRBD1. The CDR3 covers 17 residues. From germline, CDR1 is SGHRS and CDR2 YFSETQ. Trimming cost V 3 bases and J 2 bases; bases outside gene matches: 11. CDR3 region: CASSSLILGQDTDTQYF. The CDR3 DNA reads TGCGCCAGCAGCTCCCTGATTCTGGGACAGGACACAGATACGCAGTATTTT.

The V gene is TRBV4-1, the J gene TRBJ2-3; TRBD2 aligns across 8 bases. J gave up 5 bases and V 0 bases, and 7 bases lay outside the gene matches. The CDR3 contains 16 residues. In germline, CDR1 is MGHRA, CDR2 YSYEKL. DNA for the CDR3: TGCGCCAGCAGCCAAGAAGGACTAGCACAGAGAGATACGCAGTATTTT. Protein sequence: CASSQEGLAQRDTQYF.

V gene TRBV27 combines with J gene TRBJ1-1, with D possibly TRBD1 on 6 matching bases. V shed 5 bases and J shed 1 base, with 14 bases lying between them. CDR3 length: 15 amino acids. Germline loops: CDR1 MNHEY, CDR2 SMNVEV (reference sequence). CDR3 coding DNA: TGTGCCAGCAGTACCCCCGCGGGGGCGAACACTGAAGCTTTCTTT. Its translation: CASSTPAGANTEAFF.

CDR3 coding DNA: TGTGCCAGCAGTCCGTCGCAGGGGGCATCTGGCTACACCTTC. This encodes CASSPSQGASGYTF. The chain combines TRBV28 with TRBJ1-2; TRBD1 aligns across 8 bases. V lost 5 bases and J lost 7; bases outside the gene matches: 9. Germline lookup yields CDR1 MDHEN and CDR2 SYDVKM. The CDR3 runs to 14 residues.

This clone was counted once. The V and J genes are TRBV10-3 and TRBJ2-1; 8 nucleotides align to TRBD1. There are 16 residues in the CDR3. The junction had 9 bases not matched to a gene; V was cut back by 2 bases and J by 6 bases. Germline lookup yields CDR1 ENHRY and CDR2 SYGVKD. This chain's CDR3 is CAISEKGTGSGNEQFF. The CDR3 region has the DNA TGTGCCATCAGTGAGAAAGGGACAGGCTCAGGCAATGAGCAGTTCTTC.

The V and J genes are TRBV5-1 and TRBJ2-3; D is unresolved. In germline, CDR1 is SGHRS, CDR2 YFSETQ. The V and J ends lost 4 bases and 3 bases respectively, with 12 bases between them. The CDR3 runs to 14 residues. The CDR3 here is CASSGLDGTDTQYF. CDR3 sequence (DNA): TGCGCCAGCAGCGGGTTAGACGGGACAGATACGCAGTATTTT.

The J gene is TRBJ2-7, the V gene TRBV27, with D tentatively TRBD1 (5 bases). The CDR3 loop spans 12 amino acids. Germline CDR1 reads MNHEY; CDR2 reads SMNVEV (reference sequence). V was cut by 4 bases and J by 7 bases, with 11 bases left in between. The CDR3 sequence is CASSWGSGEQYF. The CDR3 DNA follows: TGTGCCAGCAGTTGGGGCAGTGGGGAGCAGTACTTC.

The CDR3, as DNA: TGTGCCACCGCTTCCTCCGGTCCTACGCAGTATTTT. Encoded protein: CATASSGPTQYF. The V gene is TRBV2, the J gene TRBJ2-3; D is undetermined. Trimming left V 10 bases short and J 8 bases short, with 16 bases between. The CDR3 covers 12 residues. Germline V gives CDR1 SNHLY, CDR2 FYNNEI.

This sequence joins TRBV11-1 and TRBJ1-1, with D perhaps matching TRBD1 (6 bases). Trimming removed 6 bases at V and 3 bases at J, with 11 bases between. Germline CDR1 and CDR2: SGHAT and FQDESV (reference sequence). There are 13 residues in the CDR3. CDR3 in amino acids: CASRTPGDTEAFF. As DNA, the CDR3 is TGTGCCAGCAGAACCCCAGGGGACACTGAAGCTTTCTTT.

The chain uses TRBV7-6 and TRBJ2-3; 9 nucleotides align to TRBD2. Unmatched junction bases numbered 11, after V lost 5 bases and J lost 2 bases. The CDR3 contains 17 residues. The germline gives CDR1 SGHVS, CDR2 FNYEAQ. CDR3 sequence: CASSARIRGGDTDTQYF. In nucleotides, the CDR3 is TGTGCCAGCAGCGCTCGTATCCGCGGGGGGGACACAGATACGCAGTATTTT.

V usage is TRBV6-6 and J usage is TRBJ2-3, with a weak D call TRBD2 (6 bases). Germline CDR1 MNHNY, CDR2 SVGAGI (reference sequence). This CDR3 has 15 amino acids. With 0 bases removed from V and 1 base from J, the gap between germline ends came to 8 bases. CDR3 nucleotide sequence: TGTGCCAGCAGTTACTCGGTAGCGGGCACAGATACGCAGTATTTT. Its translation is CASSYSVAGTDTQYF.

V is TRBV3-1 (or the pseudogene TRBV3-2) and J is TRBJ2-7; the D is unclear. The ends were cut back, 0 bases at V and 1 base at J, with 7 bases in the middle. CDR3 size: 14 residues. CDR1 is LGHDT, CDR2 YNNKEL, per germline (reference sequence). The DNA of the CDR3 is TGTGCCAGCAGCCAAGATTGGCAGTCCTACGAGCAGTACTTC. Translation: CASSQDWQSYEQYF.

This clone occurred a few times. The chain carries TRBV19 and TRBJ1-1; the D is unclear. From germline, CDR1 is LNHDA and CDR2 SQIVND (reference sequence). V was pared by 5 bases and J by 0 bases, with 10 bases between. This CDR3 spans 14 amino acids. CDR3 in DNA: TGTGCCAGTAGTGCGCTCGGTCTGAACACTGAAGCTTTCTTT. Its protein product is CASSALGLNTEAFF.

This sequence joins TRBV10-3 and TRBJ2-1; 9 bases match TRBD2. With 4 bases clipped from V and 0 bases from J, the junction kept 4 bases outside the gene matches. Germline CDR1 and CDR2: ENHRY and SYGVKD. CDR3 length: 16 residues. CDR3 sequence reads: CAISVLAGDSYNEQFF. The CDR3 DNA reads TGTGCCATCAGTGTCTTAGCGGGGGACTCCTACAATGAGCAGTTCTTC.

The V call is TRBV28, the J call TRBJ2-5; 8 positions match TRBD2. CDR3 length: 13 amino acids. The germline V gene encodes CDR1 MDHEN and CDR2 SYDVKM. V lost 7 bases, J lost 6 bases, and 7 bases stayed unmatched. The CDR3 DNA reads TGTGCCAGCAATACGGGGGGGAGAAAGACCCAGTACTTC. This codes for CASNTGGRKTQYF.

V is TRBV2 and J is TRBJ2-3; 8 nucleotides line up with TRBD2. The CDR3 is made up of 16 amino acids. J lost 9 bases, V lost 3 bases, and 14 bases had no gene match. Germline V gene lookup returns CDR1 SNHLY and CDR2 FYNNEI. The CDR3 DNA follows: TGTGCCAGCAGTGATGCGGCGGGGGGACGTACAAGGACGCAGTATTTT. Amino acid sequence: CASSDAAGGRTRTQYF.